This T cell receptor beta chain was retrieved from a study of CD8 T cells in ankylosing spondylitis. Findings and caveats of the study: Clones linked to the disease showed a CD8+ phenotype. They occurred at relatively low frequencies in peripheral blood.

TCRdb re-analysed the 5' RACE reads in MiXCR, keeping a single row per CDR3 protein. The sample has about 140,000 distinct CDR3 sequences; roughly 31% are singletons. Points on this clonotype: The antigen is undetermined.

This receptor was identified in a male donor with ankylosing spondylitis. The sequencing input was synovial fluid, either unsorted or a sorted T cell fraction (not recorded which).

The DNA for the CDR3 is TGTGCCAGCAGCCCTTTGGGGGAACCGACAGATACGCAGTATTTT. It specifies CASSPLGEPTDTQYF. The chain combines TRBV9 with TRBJ2-3; D assignment may be TRBD1 or TRBD2 (5 bases each). The CDR3 contains 15 residues. The germline gives CDR1 SGDLS, CDR2 YYNGEE. V lost 4 bases and J 3 bases, leaving 15 bases between the germline ends.